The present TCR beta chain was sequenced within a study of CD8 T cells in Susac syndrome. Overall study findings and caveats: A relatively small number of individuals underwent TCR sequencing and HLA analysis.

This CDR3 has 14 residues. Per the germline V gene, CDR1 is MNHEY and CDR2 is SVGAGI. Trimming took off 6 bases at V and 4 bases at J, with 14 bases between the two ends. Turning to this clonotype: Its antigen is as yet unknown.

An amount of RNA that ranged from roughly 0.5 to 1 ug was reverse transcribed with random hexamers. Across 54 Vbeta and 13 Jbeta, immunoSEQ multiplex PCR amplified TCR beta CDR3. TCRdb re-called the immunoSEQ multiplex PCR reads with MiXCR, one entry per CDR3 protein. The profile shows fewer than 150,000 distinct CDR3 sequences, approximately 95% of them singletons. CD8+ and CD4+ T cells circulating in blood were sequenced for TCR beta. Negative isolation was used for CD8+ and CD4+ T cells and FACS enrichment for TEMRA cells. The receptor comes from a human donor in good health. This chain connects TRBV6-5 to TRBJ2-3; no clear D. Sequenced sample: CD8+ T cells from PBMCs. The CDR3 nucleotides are TGTGCCAGCAGCGTGACTCCTGGTCCAGATACGCAGTATTTT. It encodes CASSVTPGPDTQYF.